This entry concerns a single T cell receptor (beta chain). Here immunoSEQ multiplex PCR was the method, and the copy in TCRdb shows in-frame clones only, minus some. The sample has 2 million to 3 million clones, around 90% seen once. This entry is derived from a study of shared clonotypes between healthy human individuals. Germline V gene lookup returns CDR1 LNHDA and CDR2 SQIVND (reference sequence). V was trimmed by 6 bases and J by 4 bases, leaving 22 bases between them. CDR3 length: 16 residues. Specimen: naive CD4+ T cells sorted from blood. Subset described: CD45RA+ positively selected. The chain links TRBV19 to TRBJ2-7; D may match TRBD1 or TRBD2 (5 bases each). The TCR comes from a man between 18 and 35 years old in good health. The CDR3 loop is CASREDGALEDYEQYF. Written as DNA, the CDR3 is TGTGCCAGTAGAGAGGACGGGGCCTTGGAGGATTACGAGCAGTACTTC.